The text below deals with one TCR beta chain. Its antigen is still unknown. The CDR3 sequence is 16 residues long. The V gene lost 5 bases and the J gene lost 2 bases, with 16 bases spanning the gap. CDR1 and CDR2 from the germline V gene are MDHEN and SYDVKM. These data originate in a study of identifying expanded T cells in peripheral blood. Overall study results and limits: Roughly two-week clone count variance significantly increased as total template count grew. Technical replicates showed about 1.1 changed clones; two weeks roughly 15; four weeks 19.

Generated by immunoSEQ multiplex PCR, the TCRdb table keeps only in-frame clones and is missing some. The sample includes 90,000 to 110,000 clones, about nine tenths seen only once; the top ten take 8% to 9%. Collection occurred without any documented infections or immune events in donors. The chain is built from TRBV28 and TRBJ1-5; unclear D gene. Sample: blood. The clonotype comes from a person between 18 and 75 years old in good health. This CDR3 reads CASSPAPYGGNQPQHF. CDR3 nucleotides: TGTGCCAGCAGTCCGGCCCCATATGGGGGCAATCAGCCCCAGCATTTT. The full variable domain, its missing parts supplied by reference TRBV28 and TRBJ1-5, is DVKVTQSSRYLVKRTGEKVFLECVQDMDHENMFWYRQDPGLGLRLIYFSYDVKMKEKGDIPEGYSVSREKKERFSLILESASTNQTSMYLCASSPAPYGGNQPQHFGDGTRLSIL.